The 4 T cell receptor beta chains listed next were all sequenced from one sample in a study of T-cell memory formation after mild COVID-19. TCRdb recomputed calls from the 5' RACE reads with MiXCR, one row per CDR3 protein. The top ten hold around 9% of the sample, which has about 430,000 distinct CDR3 sequences, 20% to 25% seen once. The sequenced material came from PBMCs or a T cell subset sorted from them (not recorded which). These receptors were taken from an adult woman who had mild COVID-19 (a few samples of this study predate the infection). Cell type and time point are not known.

This rearrangement joins TRBV12-3 or TRBV12-4 to TRBJ2-7; D unclear. This CDR3 has 12 residues. The V end lost 5 bases, the J end lost 5 bases, and 10 bases lay between the germline ends. The CDR3 sequence is CASSLSVHEQYF. As DNA, the CDR3 is TGTGCCAGCAGTCTCAGTGTGCACGAGCAGTACTTC.

The chain links TRBV5-4 to TRBJ1-6; possible D gene TRBD1, 5 bases. There are 16 residues in the CDR3. Germline CDR1 and CDR2: SGHNT and YYREEE (reference sequence). V was pared by 3 bases and J by 6 bases, with 16 bases between. The CDR3 region is CASSYYGRGRNSPLHF. The CDR3 DNA reads TGTGCCAGCAGCTATTACGGGAGGGGACGTAATTCACCCCTCCACTTT.

The count of this clonotype is one. The chain recombines TRBV3-1 with TRBJ2-7, with TRBD1 as a possible D gene (5 bases). This CDR3 region has 11 residues. CDR1 and CDR2 (germline): LGHDT, YNNKEL (reference sequence). V lost 10 bases, J lost 4 bases, and 11 bases lay in between. The CDR3 coding sequence is TGTGCCACCCAGACAGAATACGAGCAGTACTTC. It translates to CATQTEYEQYF.

The chain has TRBV5-6 and TRBJ1-5, with D perhaps TRBD1 (5 bases). CDR3 length equals 17 residues. The germline V and J ends were trimmed by 4 bases and 4 bases, with 21 bases remaining between them. Germline CDR1 reads SGHDT; CDR2 reads YYEEEE. The chain's CDR3 is CASSGRDRGWANQPQHF. In DNA form, the CDR3 reads TGTGCCAGCAGCGGAAGGGACCGCGGATGGGCAAATCAGCCCCAGCATTTT.